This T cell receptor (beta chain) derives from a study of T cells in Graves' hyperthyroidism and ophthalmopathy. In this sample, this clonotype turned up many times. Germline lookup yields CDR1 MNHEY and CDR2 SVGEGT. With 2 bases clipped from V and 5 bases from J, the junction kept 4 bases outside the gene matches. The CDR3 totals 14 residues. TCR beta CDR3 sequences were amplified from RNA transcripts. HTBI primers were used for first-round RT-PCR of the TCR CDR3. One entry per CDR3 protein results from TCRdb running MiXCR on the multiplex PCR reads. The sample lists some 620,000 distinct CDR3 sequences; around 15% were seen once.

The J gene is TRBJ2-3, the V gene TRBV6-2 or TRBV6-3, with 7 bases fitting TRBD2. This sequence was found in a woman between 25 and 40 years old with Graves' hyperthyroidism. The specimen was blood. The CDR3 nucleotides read TGTGCCAGCAGTTACGGGTCTAGCGGAGATACGCAGTATTTT. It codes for CASSYGSSGDTQYF.